This T cell receptor beta chain was recovered during a study of T-cell reconstitution after alpha-beta-depleted transplantation in children. This sample's TCRbeta library carried unique molecular identifier barcodes. TCRdb reprocessed the PCR reads with MiXCR, giving one entry per CDR3 protein. The data hold about 610,000 distinct CDR3 sequences, with about 10% observed a single time. Germline V gene sequence: CDR1 SGHTA, CDR2 FQGNSA. CDR3 size: 13 residues. V shed 5 bases, J shed 5 bases, and the junction held 3 bases outside the gene matches. In this sample, this clonotype turned up once. No conserved phenylalanine or tryptophan is present at the end of the CDR3, so a read error is the likely explanation.

The TCR was taken from a human donor who donated a stem cell graft to a child with acute myeloid leukemia. This chain uses TRBV7-2 with TRBJ1-2; 9 bases match TRBD1. Sequenced material: PBMCs from the stem cell graft donor, taken from the stem cell graft. The CDR3 DNA reads as TGTGCCAGCAGCCGGGACAGGGATTATGGCTACACCTCC. It codes for CASSRDRDYGYTS.